Listed below are T cell receptor beta chains from one sample, sequenced in a study of blood T cells in healthy people across ages. TCRdb re-derived calls from the 5' RACE reads in MiXCR, one entry per CDR3 protein. Here the sample spans 720,000 or so distinct CDR3 sequences, less than 45% being singletons. Sequencing was performed on blood. These receptors all come from an elderly man in good health. Both conserved end residues are part of each CDR3. D genes are given only for firm matches. Only part of the rows carry a size: once, few, many, or a class if the clone is expanded.

J gene | D gene | clone size | V gene | CDR3 DNA | CDR3 protein
TRBJ1-2 | - | - | TRBV29-1 | TGCAGCGCTGACGGGAACAACTATGGCTACACCTTC | CSADGNNYGYTF
TRBJ2-3 | - | - | TRBV30 | TGTGCCTGGAGCGTGAGCCAATACACAGATACGCAGTATTTT | CAWSVSQYTDTQYF
TRBJ2-7 | TRBD1 | - | TRBV5-1 | TGCGCCAGCAGCGCCCGACAGGGGGTCGACAATGAGCAGTACTTC | CASSARQGVDNEQYF
TRBJ2-5 | TRBD2 | few | TRBV12-3/TRBV12-4 | TGTGCCAGCAGTCCAACTAGCGGGAGGCCCCGGGGGCAAGAGACCCAGTACTTC | CASSPTSGRPRGQETQYF
TRBJ2-4 | TRBD1 | - | TRBV6-6 | TGTGCCAGCAGTCAACCGGGACAGGGCCGAGATGGGAACATTCAGTACTTC | CASSQPGQGRDGNIQYF
TRBJ2-1 | - | - | TRBV15 | TGTGCCACCAGCAGTCACAGGGTATACAATGAGCAGTTCTTC | CATSSHRVYNEQFF
TRBJ1-2 | - | - | TRBV20-1 | TGCAGTGCTAGATTTGGGGCTGTTCGGGGCTACACCTTC | CSARFGAVRGYTF
TRBJ2-1 | TRBD1 | - | TRBV2 | TGTGCCAGCAGCCTGGACAGGGGGGAAGCTCCGGGGGAGCAGTTCTTC | CASSLDRGEAPGEQFF
TRBJ2-3 | TRBD1 | - | TRBV14 | TGTGCCAGCAGCCAAGATCTCGGCAGGGGGCGAGATACGCAGTATTTT | CASSQDLGRGRDTQYF
TRBJ2-1 | TRBD2 | many | TRBV6-2/TRBV6-3 | TGTGCCAGCAGTTACGTCGGGGGGGAATACAATGAGCAGTTCTTC | CASSYVGGEYNEQFF
TRBJ1-1 | - | - | TRBV9 | TGTGCCAGCAGTGCCCCGGGGCCGAACACTGAAGCTTTCTTT | CASSAPGPNTEAFF
TRBJ2-1 | - | once | TRBV7-2 | TGTGCCAGCAGCTTATTTGCCCCGGGCCGGAATGAGCAGTTCTTC | CASSLFAPGRNEQFF
TRBJ2-5 | - | - | TRBV4-3 | TGCGCCAGCAGCCCCTCCCCCGCACCCCAAGAGACCCAGTACTTC | CASSPSPAPQETQYF
TRBJ2-7 | TRBD2 | - | TRBV7-8 | TGTGCCAGCAGCCTAACAGCGGGGGAAACCTACGAGCAGTACTTC | CASSLTAGETYEQYF
TRBJ2-1 | TRBD2 | - | TRBV29-1 | TGCAGCGTTGAAGACAGGCTAGCGGGGAACAATGAGCAGTTCTTC | CSVEDRLAGNNEQFF
TRBJ2-1 | - | - | TRBV6-5 | TGTGCCAGCAGTTACACCCCCAGGCGGCCACCAAGATACAATGAGCAGTTCTTC | CASSYTPRRPPRYNEQFF
TRBJ1-2 | - | - | TRBV7-2 | TGTGCCAGCAGCTTAGGGGCAGGGACGTCTGGCTACACCTTC | CASSLGAGTSGYTF
TRBJ1-4 | - | once | TRBV9 | TGTGCCAGCAGCATCGGCTCCCGTACCGACGAAAAACTGTTTTTT | CASSIGSRTDEKLFF
TRBJ2-7 | TRBD2 | - | TRBV9 | TGTGCCAGCAGCGTAGGGGATTTAGGGACTAGCGGGGCCTACGAGCAGTACTTC | CASSVGDLGTSGAYEQYF
TRBJ1-2 | - | - | TRBV4-2 | TGTGCCAGCAGCCAAGGTGGTCGGAGCTATGGCTACACCTTC | CASSQGGRSYGYTF
TRBJ2-1 | TRBD2 | - | TRBV4-3 | TGCGCCAGCAGCCAAGAGGGGGGACTAGCGGGGAATTGGAATGAGCAGTTCTTC | CASSQEGGLAGNWNEQFF
TRBJ2-5 | - | - | TRBV19 | TGTGCCAGTAGTAGTCAGCCGAACCAAGAGACCCAGTACTTC | CASSSQPNQETQYF
TRBJ2-5 | - | - | TRBV24-1 | TGTGCCACCAGTGACCACAGGGCAGGGGAGACCCAGTACTTC | CATSDHRAGETQYF
TRBJ1-5 | - | many | TRBV3-1 | TGTGCCAGCAGCCAAGGACAGAGCACCAATCAGCCCCAGCATTTT | CASSQGQSTNQPQHF
TRBJ2-7 | TRBD2 | many | TRBV28 | TGTGCCAGCAGTCCCGGGGTAGCGGGCTCCTACGAGCAGTACTTC | CASSPGVAGSYEQYF
TRBJ1-2 | - | - | TRBV7-2 | TGTGCCAGCAGCGTAGGATCCGGTTATGGCTACACCTTC | CASSVGSGYGYTF
TRBJ2-5 | - | - | TRBV18 | TGTGCCAGCTCCGCGACAGGAATCCAAGAGACCCAGTACTTC | CASSATGIQETQYF
TRBJ2-5 | - | - | TRBV28 | TGTGCCAGCCTCCCCCCCGGGGGAAGGCAAGAGACCCAGTACTTC | CASLPPGGRQETQYF
TRBJ1-5 | TRBD1 | - | TRBV7-2 | TGTGCCAGCAGCTTACTCTCAGGGGGACAGGGGCCCCAGCATTTT | CASSLLSGGQGPQHF
TRBJ1-1 | - | few | TRBV7-2 | TGTGCCAGCAGCTTGAGGAACCTGAACACTGAAGCTTTCTTT | CASSLRNLNTEAFF
TRBJ1-1 | - | many | TRBV4-3 | TGCGCCAGCAGCCAAGGCCGAAACACTGAAGCTTTCTTT | CASSQGRNTEAFF
TRBJ1-2 | - | - | TRBV7-9 | TGTGCCAGCAGCCTTCAGGCGCCAGCTAACTATGGCTACACCTTC | CASSLQAPANYGYTF
TRBJ1-2 | TRBD1 | - | TRBV7-9 | TGTGCCAGCAGCTTTCAACAGGGGGTAGATGGCTACACCTTC | CASSFQQGVDGYTF
TRBJ2-7 | TRBD1 | many | TRBV7-8 | TGTGCCAGCAGCTCCCGGGACAGTTCCTACGAGCAGTACTTC | CASSSRDSSYEQYF
TRBJ1-2 | TRBD1 | - | TRBV6-5 | TGTGCCAGCAGTTATGGGACTACAGGGGCCTATGGCTACACCTTC | CASSYGTTGAYGYTF
TRBJ2-1 | TRBD2 | - | TRBV9 | TGTGCCAGCAGCGCTAGGACTAGCGGGGGGTGGGGTGAGCAGTTCTTC | CASSARTSGGWGEQFF
TRBJ2-5 | - | - | TRBV30 | TGTGCCTGGAGTGGGGACTTTAGGGAGACCCAGTACTTC | CAWSGDFRETQYF
TRBJ2-1 | - | few | TRBV4-2 | TGTGCCAGCAGCCAAAACCACCTAGGGCGGGTCGCCAATGAGCAGTTCTTC | CASSQNHLGRVANEQFF
TRBJ2-1 | TRBD1 | - | TRBV20-1 | TGCAGTGCTAGAGGACAGGGCTCCTACAATGAGCAGTTCTTC | CSARGQGSYNEQFF
TRBJ2-3 | - | - | TRBV6-6 | TGTGCCAGCAGTTCCAAGGACAGAGTTACAGATACGCAGTATTTT | CASSSKDRVTDTQYF
TRBJ2-5 | - | few | TRBV20-1 | TGCAGTGCTAGAGATATGGCTAGCTATCAAGAGACCCAGTACTTC | CSARDMASYQETQYF
TRBJ2-3 | - | - | TRBV20-1 | TGCAGTGCTAGACTAGCGCCTGGCACAGATACGCAGTATTTT | CSARLAPGTDTQYF
TRBJ2-3 | TRBD1 | - | TRBV18 | TGTGCCAGCTCACCACTACAGGGGGCGTCGGATACGCAGTATTTT | CASSPLQGASDTQYF
TRBJ2-4 | TRBD1 | few | TRBV9 | TGTGCCAGCAGCGTGTCGCAGGGGGTAAAAAACATTCAGTACTTC | CASSVSQGVKNIQYF
TRBJ2-7 | TRBD2 | few | TRBV2 | TGTGCCAGCAGCACAGGGACTAGCGGGTACTCCTACGAGCAGTACTTC | CASSTGTSGYSYEQYF
TRBJ1-2 | - | - | TRBV3-1 | TGTGCCAGCAGCCAAGAACTTCGAAACTATGGCTACACCTTC | CASSQELRNYGYTF
TRBJ2-6 | - | - | TRBV7-2 | TGTGCCAGCAGCTTAGTGGGGTCGACCTCTGGGGCCAACGTCCTGACTTTC | CASSLVGSTSGANVLTF
TRBJ2-5 | - | few | TRBV9 | TGTGCCAGCAGCATTACACCGGGAGACGAGACCCAGTACTTC | CASSITPGDETQYF
TRBJ1-2 | TRBD1 | - | TRBV12-3/TRBV12-4 | TGTGCCAGCAGGGCCCAGGGACAGAACTATGGCTACACCTTC | CASRAQGQNYGYTF
TRBJ2-2 | TRBD1 | - | TRBV20-1 | TGCAGTGCCCCGGACAGGGCGACTTACACCGGGGAGCTGTTTTTT | CSAPDRATYTGELFF
TRBJ2-4 | - | - | TRBV29-1 | TGCAGCGTGGTCCAGGGAAACATTCAGTACTTC | CSVVQGNIQYF